The clone carrying this TCR beta chain was picked up one time. The sample comes from a study of control samples from healthy donors and cancer patients. Only in-frame clones appear in the TCRdb table, and some are missing; sequencing was by immunoSEQ multiplex PCR. The table lists roughly 130,000 clones, approximately 90% of them singletons. The sequenced sample was blood. The receptor's source is a middle-aged man in good health.

The CDR3 nucleotides are TGTGCCAGCAGTGAAGACCAGGGGGGGACCGGGGAGCTGTTTTTT. Translated: CASSEDQGGTGELFF. The chain carries TRBV25-1 and TRBJ2-2, with D tentatively TRBD1 or TRBD2 (7 bases each). Per germline, CDR1 MGHDK and CDR2 SYGVNS. Trimming cost V 2 bases and J 5 bases, with 12 bases left between them. The length of the CDR3 is 15 residues. The full variable domain, completed using reference TRBV25-1 and TRBJ2-2, is EADIYQTPRYLVIGTGKKITLECSQTMGHDKMYWYQQDPGMELHLIHYSYGVNSTEKGDLSSESTVSRIRTEHFPLTLESARPSHTSQYLCASSEDQGGTGELFFGEGSRLTVL.